Shown below are 4 T cell receptor beta chains from a single sample sequenced in a study of human T cells and chemical hapten exposure. TCRdb processed the RACE reads anew with MiXCR; each CDR3 protein has one entry. The sample contains under 70,000 distinct CDR3 sequences, approximately 11% of which appear only once. This sample's time point: pre-sensitization, week 0. The treatment is: therapeutic diphenylcyclopropenone sensitization with weekly scalp DPC. Sequencing used whole blood, obtained in connection with sensitization to the hapten diphenylcyclopropenone (DPC). Receptors were obtained from a middle-aged woman with alopecia areata. Some clones in this sample may be carry-over from other donors' samples.

The chain couples TRBV12-3 or TRBV12-4 to TRBJ2-6; a weak D match, TRBD2 (5 bases). The germline V and J ends were trimmed by 5 bases and 6 bases, with 14 bases remaining between them. There are 15 residues in the CDR3. In DNA form, the CDR3 reads TGTGCCAGCAGTCCCCTGGACCGGGAGGCCAACGTCCTGACTTTC. It specifies CASSPLDREANVLTF.

V gene TRBV2 combines with J gene TRBJ2-1, with 9 bases lining up with TRBD2. Germline V lookup: CDR1 SNHLY, CDR2 FYNNEI. The V segment lost 6 bases and the J segment 2 bases; nucleotides outside the gene matches: 5. This CDR3 region has 15 residues. The CDR3 region is CASREGTSPYNEQFF. CDR3 DNA: TGTGCCAGCAGGGAGGGGACTAGCCCCTACAATGAGCAGTTCTTC.

Ten or more counts support this clonotype. This chain connects TRBV2 to TRBJ1-6; a possible D gene is TRBD1 (6 bases). Germline CDR1 and CDR2: SNHLY and FYNNEI. This CDR3 spans 13 amino acids. V dropped 7 bases and J dropped 6 bases, with 10 bases sitting between them. The CDR3 reads CASNGQTNSPLHF. The CDR3 nucleotides read TGTGCCAGCAACGGACAGACTAATTCACCCCTCCACTTT.

This clonotype occurred many times. The CDR3 sequence is CASSTLQGKRHEQYF. CDR3 sequence (DNA): TGCGCCAGCAGCACATTACAGGGGAAGAGGCACGAGCAGTACTTC. The chain is built from TRBV4-1 and TRBJ2-7; 7 bases line up with TRBD1. Germline V CDR1 and CDR2: MGHRA, YSYEKL. The CDR3 sequence is 15 residues long. V trimming: 5 bases; J trimming: 5 bases; junction bases outside the gene matches: 12.